The 30 T cell receptor beta chains given below trace back to one sample, sequenced in a study of PD-L1 blockade in urothelial cancer (dated by TCRdb to 2015 to 2018). The library was made by the immunoSEQ multiplex PCR assay. Drawn from immuneACCESS, this table holds only the in-frame rearrangements with V and J called that TCRdb kept. Clones are partly lost; checked studies trace under half to an unresolved V gene and leave the rest unexplained. Counted in this sample were 50,000 or so clones; 86% of them appeared once. Over 9.5% of the sample belongs to the ten largest clones. The time point label, read with the paper, signifies: peripheral blood 6 weeks after treatment start. Sample: PBMCs, taken around atezolizumab (anti-PD-L1) treatment. The origin of the receptors is a man aged 60 to 69 with urothelial cancer.

The J gene is TRBJ2-7, the V gene TRBV29-1; 7 bases are shared with TRBD1. Unmatched junction bases numbered 4, after V lost 6 bases and J lost 5 bases. Per the germline V gene, CDR1 is SQVTM and CDR2 is ANQGSEA. The CDR3 is made up of 11 amino acids. In DNA form, the CDR3 reads TGCAGCGTAGGGGGCGTCGACGAGCAGTACTTC. It encodes CSVGGVDEQYF.

The rearrangement uses TRBV5-1 and TRBJ1-6; TRBD1 matches 10 bases. There are 16 residues in the CDR3. The V and J ends lost 4 bases and 3 bases, in that order; junction bases with no gene match: 4. Germline loops: CDR1 SGHRS, CDR2 YFSETQ. The CDR3 region has the DNA TGCGCCAGCAGCACCGGGACAGGGGACTATAATTCACCCCTCCACTTT. This codes for CASSTGTGDYNSPLHF.

The rearrangement uses TRBV29-1 and TRBJ2-5; D is perhaps TRBD1 (6 bases). Trimming left V 4 bases short and J 2 bases short, with 20 bases between. The CDR3 contains 16 residues. From germline, CDR1 is SQVTM and CDR2 ANQGSEA. DNA for the CDR3: TGCAGCGTTGGGGGTAGGGCAGGGGAAAAACAAGAGACCCAGTACTTC. Amino acid sequence: CSVGGRAGEKQETQYF.

V usage is TRBV9 and J usage is TRBJ2-1; TRBD2 matches at 14 bases. The CDR3 covers 14 residues. Germline lookup yields CDR1 SGDLS and CDR2 YYNGEE. V was pared by 4 bases and J by 14 bases, with 8 bases of the junction left unmatched. CDR3 DNA sequence: TGTGCCAGCAGCTCCCAGACTAGCGGGGGGGAGGAGTTCTTC. Translating it yields CASSSQTSGGEEFF. The full variable domain, completed using reference TRBV9 and TRBJ2-1, is DSGVTQTPKHLITATGQRVTLRCSPRSGDLSVYWYQQSLDQGLQFLIQYYNGEERAKGNILERFSAQQFPDLHSELNLSSLELGDSALYFCASSSQTSGGEEFFGPGTRLTVL.

J is TRBJ2-2 and V is TRBV9; D perhaps matches TRBD1 (6 bases). The length of the CDR3 is 17 residues. Germline assignment: CDR1 SGDLS and CDR2 YYNGEE. Trimming pared 4 bases from V and 2 bases from J, leaving 18 bases between. The CDR3 is CASSKTYRVLNTGELFF. As DNA, the CDR3 is TGTGCCAGCAGCAAGACCTACAGGGTTTTAAACACCGGGGAGCTGTTTTTT.

The rearrangement uses TRBV5-4 and TRBJ1-1; 7 bases match TRBD1. V was clipped by 4 bases and J by 11 bases; unmatched bases: 11. This CDR3 has 13 amino acids. Germline V CDR1 and CDR2: SGHNT, YYREEE (reference sequence). The CDR3 DNA sequence: TGTGCCAGCAGCATAAATCGACAGGGTGAGGCTTTCTTT. This codes for CASSINRQGEAFF.

The chain is built from TRBV18 and TRBJ2-5, with a tentative D call TRBD2 (6 bases). This CDR3 region has 14 residues. The germline gives CDR1 KGHSH, CDR2 LQKENI. V was clipped by 0 bases and J by 5 bases, with 10 bases between them. CDR3 loop: CASSPPWGTETQYF. In nucleotides, the CDR3 is TGTGCCAGCTCACCACCTTGGGGGACTGAGACCCAGTACTTC.

This chain connects TRBV30 to TRBJ2-2; tentatively, D is TRBD1 (5 bases). The V end was cut by 8 bases, the J end by 1 base, with 11 bases between. The CDR3 sequence is 13 residues long. CDR1 and CDR2 (germline): GTSNPN, SVGIG (reference sequence). The CDR3: CAKARENTGELFF. The CDR3 coding sequence is TGTGCCAAAGCCAGGGAGAACACCGGGGAGCTGTTTTTT.

The chain is built from TRBV25-1 and TRBJ2-5; possibly TRBD2 for D (6 bases). Trimming removed 6 bases from V and 5 bases from J, with 19 bases in between. Germline loops: CDR1 MGHDK, CDR2 SYGVNS. The CDR3 is 15 amino acids. The CDR3 protein is CASRTGTGSGETQYF. DNA of the CDR3: TGTGCCAGCAGAACCGGGACTGGTTCGGGCGAGACCCAGTACTTC.

This clone was seen just once. This chain uses TRBV11-2 with TRBJ2-5; D is unclear. Trimming removed 3 bases from V and 5 bases from J, with 10 bases in between. This CDR3 is 13 amino acids long. The germline CDR1 and CDR2 sequences are SGHAT and FQNNGV. The DNA for the CDR3 is TGTGCCAGCAGCTTGAGGTTCGGGGAGACCCAGTACTTC. Translation: CASSLRFGETQYF.

V is TRBV7-9 and J is TRBJ2-7; maybe TRBD1 (5 bases). V was cut by 4 bases and J by 4 bases, with 20 bases left in between. Germline lookup yields CDR1 SEHNR and CDR2 FQNEAQ (reference sequence). This CDR3 is 16 amino acids long. CDR3: CASSSGEQGKRYEQYF. As DNA, the CDR3 is TGTGCCAGCAGCTCAGGAGAGCAGGGAAAGAGGTACGAGCAGTACTTC.

V gene TRBV28 combines with J gene TRBJ2-1; TRBD2 matches at 11 bases. Unmatched junction bases numbered 9, after V lost 3 bases and J lost 2 bases. From germline, CDR1 is MDHEN and CDR2 SYDVKM. The CDR3 runs to 18 residues. CDR3 sequence: CASSFGLAGGSPYNEQFF. For the CDR3, the DNA is TGTGCCAGCAGTTTCGGCCTAGCGGGGGGAAGCCCCTACAATGAGCAGTTCTTC.

The chain is built from TRBV4-1 and TRBJ2-7, with TRBD2 identical over 7 bases. The CDR3 totals 15 residues. V lost 2 bases to trimming and J lost 2 bases; unmatched junction nucleotides: 6. Per the germline V gene, CDR1 is MGHRA and CDR2 is YSYEKL. CDR3 nucleotides: TGCGCCAGCAGCCAACGCCACGGGGGGACCTACGAGCAGTACTTC. This codes for CASSQRHGGTYEQYF.

This chain links TRBV30 with TRBJ1-4; TRBD1 is a possible D gene (5 bases). The length of the CDR3 is 14 residues. V shed 4 bases and J shed 5 bases, with 14 bases lying between them. CDR1 and CDR2 from the germline V gene are GTSNPN and SVGIG (reference sequence). CDR3 nucleotides: TGTGCCTGGACCTCGGGGGTGGGGAATGAAAAACTGTTTTTT. It encodes CAWTSGVGNEKLFF.

The V call is TRBV6-5, the J call TRBJ2-3, with D possibly TRBD2 on 6 matching bases. The ends were cut back, 6 bases at V and 5 bases at J, with 18 bases in the middle. Germline V gene lookup returns CDR1 MNHEY and CDR2 SVGAGI. The CDR3 consists of 15 residues. This CDR3 is CASSRTGRGGDTQYF. The CDR3 bases are TGTGCCAGCAGCCGAACGGGGCGGGGTGGAGATACGCAGTATTTT.

This chain links TRBV10-2 with TRBJ1-2; no firm D call. This CDR3 has 13 residues. Per germline, CDR1 WSHSY and CDR2 SAAADI. The ends were cut back, 7 bases at V and 0 bases at J, with 9 bases in the middle. Here the CDR3 DNA reads TGCGCCAGCACGTCAGGTTCTAACTATGGCTACACCTTC. Translating it yields CASTSGSNYGYTF.

This clone was detected a few times. The chain combines TRBV4-2 with TRBJ2-7; 14 bases line up with TRBD2. Germline CDR1 reads LGHNA; CDR2 reads YNFKEQ. V trimming: 4 bases; J trimming: 3 bases; junction bases outside the gene matches: 11. The CDR3 runs to 18 residues. The CDR3 loop reads CASSPVTSGGASGYEQYF. CDR3 DNA: TGTGCCAGCAGCCCAGTGACTAGCGGGGGGGCGTCGGGCTACGAGCAGTACTTC.

The chain links TRBV15 to TRBJ2-7, with 9 bases lining up with TRBD1. Germline trimming cut 0 bases from V and 2 bases from J; bases unmatched to any gene: 11. The germline V gene encodes CDR1 LNHNV and CDR2 YYDKDF (reference sequence). The CDR3 is 18 amino acids. This CDR3 reads CATSRDLGSGQGAYEQYF. The CDR3 region has the DNA TGTGCCACCAGCAGAGATCTGGGGTCGGGACAGGGAGCCTACGAGCAGTACTTC.

CDR3 sequence: CASSPRDSIYNEQFF. CDR3 DNA: TGCGCCAGCAGTCCAAGGGACAGCATTTACAATGAGCAGTTCTTC. V gene TRBV23-1 combines with J gene TRBJ2-1; 7 bases line up with TRBD1. TRBV23-1 has ORF status, its function being uncertain. This CDR3 contains 15 residues. The V gene end was trimmed by 4 bases and the J gene end by 4 bases; junction bases not matched to a gene: 7.

The gene calls are TRBV7-2 and TRBJ2-3; D may be TRBD2 (6 bases). CDR3 length: 13 amino acids. In germline, CDR1 is SGHTA, CDR2 FQGNSA. V lost 5 bases and J 6 bases, leaving 12 bases between the germline ends. CDR3 amino acids: CASSQGLRDTQYF. CDR3 DNA sequence: TGTGCCAGCAGCCAAGGACTACGTGATACGCAGTATTTT.

The V call is TRBV7-2, the J call TRBJ1-2; 10 positions agree with TRBD1. The length of the CDR3 is 18 residues. Looked up from germline, CDR1 is SGHTA and CDR2 is FQGNSA. After removal of 6 bases from V and 6 bases from J, the junction contained 19 bases not matched to a gene. The CDR3 is CASSRYFLTGGDIDGYTF. The DNA for the CDR3 is TGTGCCAGCAGTCGCTATTTCCTGACAGGGGGCGATATAGATGGCTACACCTTC.

The chain couples TRBV19 to TRBJ1-1, with 8 bases aligning to TRBD1. Per germline, CDR1 LNHDA and CDR2 SQIVND (reference sequence). The CDR3 is 14 amino acids. V shed 8 bases, J shed 5 bases, and the junction held 10 bases outside the gene matches. The CDR3 DNA reads TGTGCCAGTTCCATCCAGGGGGCTGGGACTGAAGCTTTCTTT. Its protein is CASSIQGAGTEAFF.

The rearrangement uses TRBV29-1 and TRBJ2-4, with unresolved D. This CDR3 is built from 12 residues. Deletions cut 7 bases from V and 0 bases from J, with 7 bases between. In germline, CDR1 is SQVTM, CDR2 ANQGSEA. Here the CDR3 reads CSGRLAKNIQYF. The CDR3 DNA sequence: TGCAGCGGGAGACTAGCCAAAAACATTCAGTACTTC.

The J gene is TRBJ1-1, the V gene TRBV12-5; D might be TRBD1 (6 bases). The CDR3 runs 14 residues. V dropped 1 base and J dropped 1 base, with 7 bases sitting between them. CDR1 and CDR2 from the germline V gene are LGHNT and FRNRAP. CDR3 bases: TGTGCTAGTGGTTTGGAGACAGGGAACACTGAAGCTTTCTTT. Its translation is CASGLETGNTEAFF.

This clone occurred a few times. This chain joins TRBV2 and TRBJ1-1; D is possibly TRBD1 (5 bases). CDR3 length equals 11 residues. Trimming took 5 bases from V and 8 from J, leaving 9 bases between them. From germline, CDR1 is SNHLY and CDR2 FYNNEI. The CDR3 sequence: CASSRGTEAFF. The DNA of the CDR3 is TGTGCCAGCAGTAGGGGAACGGAAGCTTTCTTT.

The chain recombines TRBV6-5 with TRBJ1-6; 7 bases fit TRBD1. CDR3 size: 16 residues. Trimming removed 4 bases from V and 5 bases from J; junction bases left unmatched: 8. CDR1 and CDR2 from the germline V gene are MNHEY and SVGAGI. The CDR3 reads CASSFATGPNNSPLHF. The CDR3 nucleotides read TGTGCCAGCAGTTTCGCGACAGGGCCTAATAATTCACCCCTCCACTTT.

The chain recombines TRBV7-2 with TRBJ2-7; TRBD2 might be the D (5 bases). The CDR3 runs to 12 residues. Trimming pared 4 bases from V and 6 bases from J, leaving 10 bases between. CDR1 and CDR2 (germline): SGHTA, FQGNSA. In nucleotides, the CDR3 is TGTGCCAGCAGCTCCCGTGCGGGCGAGCAGTACTTC. It codes for CASSSRAGEQYF.

The rearrangement joins TRBV2 to TRBJ2-7; the match to TRBD1 covers 9 bases. CDR3 length: 16 amino acids. Trimming at V came to 4 bases and at J to 0 bases, leaving 7 bases not matched to a gene. The V gene's germline CDR1 is SNHLY and CDR2 FYNNEI. The DNA for the CDR3 is TGTGCCAGCAGTGCCGACAGGGGGGACTTCTCCTACGAGCAGTACTTC. Translated, it gives CASSADRGDFSYEQYF.

The chain has TRBV5-4 and TRBJ2-4, with TRBD2 matching over 11 bases. CDR1 is SGHNT, CDR2 YYREEE, per germline (reference sequence). The CDR3 consists of 15 residues. The ends lost 7 bases at V and 9 bases at J; junction bases unmatched: 12. The CDR3 DNA sequence: TGTGCCAGCCATAGCGGGGGGGCCCAAAAACGCATTCAGTACTTC. Encoded protein: CASHSGGAQKRIQYF.

The genes are TRBV10-2 and TRBJ2-1; D gene ambiguous. Germline loops: CDR1 WSHSY, CDR2 SAAADI. V was trimmed by 4 bases and J by 10 bases, leaving 11 bases between them. CDR3 length equals 12 residues. The DNA for the CDR3 is TGCGCCAGCAGTGGTCCAGGAAGCGAGCAGTTCTTC. As protein: CASSGPGSEQFF.